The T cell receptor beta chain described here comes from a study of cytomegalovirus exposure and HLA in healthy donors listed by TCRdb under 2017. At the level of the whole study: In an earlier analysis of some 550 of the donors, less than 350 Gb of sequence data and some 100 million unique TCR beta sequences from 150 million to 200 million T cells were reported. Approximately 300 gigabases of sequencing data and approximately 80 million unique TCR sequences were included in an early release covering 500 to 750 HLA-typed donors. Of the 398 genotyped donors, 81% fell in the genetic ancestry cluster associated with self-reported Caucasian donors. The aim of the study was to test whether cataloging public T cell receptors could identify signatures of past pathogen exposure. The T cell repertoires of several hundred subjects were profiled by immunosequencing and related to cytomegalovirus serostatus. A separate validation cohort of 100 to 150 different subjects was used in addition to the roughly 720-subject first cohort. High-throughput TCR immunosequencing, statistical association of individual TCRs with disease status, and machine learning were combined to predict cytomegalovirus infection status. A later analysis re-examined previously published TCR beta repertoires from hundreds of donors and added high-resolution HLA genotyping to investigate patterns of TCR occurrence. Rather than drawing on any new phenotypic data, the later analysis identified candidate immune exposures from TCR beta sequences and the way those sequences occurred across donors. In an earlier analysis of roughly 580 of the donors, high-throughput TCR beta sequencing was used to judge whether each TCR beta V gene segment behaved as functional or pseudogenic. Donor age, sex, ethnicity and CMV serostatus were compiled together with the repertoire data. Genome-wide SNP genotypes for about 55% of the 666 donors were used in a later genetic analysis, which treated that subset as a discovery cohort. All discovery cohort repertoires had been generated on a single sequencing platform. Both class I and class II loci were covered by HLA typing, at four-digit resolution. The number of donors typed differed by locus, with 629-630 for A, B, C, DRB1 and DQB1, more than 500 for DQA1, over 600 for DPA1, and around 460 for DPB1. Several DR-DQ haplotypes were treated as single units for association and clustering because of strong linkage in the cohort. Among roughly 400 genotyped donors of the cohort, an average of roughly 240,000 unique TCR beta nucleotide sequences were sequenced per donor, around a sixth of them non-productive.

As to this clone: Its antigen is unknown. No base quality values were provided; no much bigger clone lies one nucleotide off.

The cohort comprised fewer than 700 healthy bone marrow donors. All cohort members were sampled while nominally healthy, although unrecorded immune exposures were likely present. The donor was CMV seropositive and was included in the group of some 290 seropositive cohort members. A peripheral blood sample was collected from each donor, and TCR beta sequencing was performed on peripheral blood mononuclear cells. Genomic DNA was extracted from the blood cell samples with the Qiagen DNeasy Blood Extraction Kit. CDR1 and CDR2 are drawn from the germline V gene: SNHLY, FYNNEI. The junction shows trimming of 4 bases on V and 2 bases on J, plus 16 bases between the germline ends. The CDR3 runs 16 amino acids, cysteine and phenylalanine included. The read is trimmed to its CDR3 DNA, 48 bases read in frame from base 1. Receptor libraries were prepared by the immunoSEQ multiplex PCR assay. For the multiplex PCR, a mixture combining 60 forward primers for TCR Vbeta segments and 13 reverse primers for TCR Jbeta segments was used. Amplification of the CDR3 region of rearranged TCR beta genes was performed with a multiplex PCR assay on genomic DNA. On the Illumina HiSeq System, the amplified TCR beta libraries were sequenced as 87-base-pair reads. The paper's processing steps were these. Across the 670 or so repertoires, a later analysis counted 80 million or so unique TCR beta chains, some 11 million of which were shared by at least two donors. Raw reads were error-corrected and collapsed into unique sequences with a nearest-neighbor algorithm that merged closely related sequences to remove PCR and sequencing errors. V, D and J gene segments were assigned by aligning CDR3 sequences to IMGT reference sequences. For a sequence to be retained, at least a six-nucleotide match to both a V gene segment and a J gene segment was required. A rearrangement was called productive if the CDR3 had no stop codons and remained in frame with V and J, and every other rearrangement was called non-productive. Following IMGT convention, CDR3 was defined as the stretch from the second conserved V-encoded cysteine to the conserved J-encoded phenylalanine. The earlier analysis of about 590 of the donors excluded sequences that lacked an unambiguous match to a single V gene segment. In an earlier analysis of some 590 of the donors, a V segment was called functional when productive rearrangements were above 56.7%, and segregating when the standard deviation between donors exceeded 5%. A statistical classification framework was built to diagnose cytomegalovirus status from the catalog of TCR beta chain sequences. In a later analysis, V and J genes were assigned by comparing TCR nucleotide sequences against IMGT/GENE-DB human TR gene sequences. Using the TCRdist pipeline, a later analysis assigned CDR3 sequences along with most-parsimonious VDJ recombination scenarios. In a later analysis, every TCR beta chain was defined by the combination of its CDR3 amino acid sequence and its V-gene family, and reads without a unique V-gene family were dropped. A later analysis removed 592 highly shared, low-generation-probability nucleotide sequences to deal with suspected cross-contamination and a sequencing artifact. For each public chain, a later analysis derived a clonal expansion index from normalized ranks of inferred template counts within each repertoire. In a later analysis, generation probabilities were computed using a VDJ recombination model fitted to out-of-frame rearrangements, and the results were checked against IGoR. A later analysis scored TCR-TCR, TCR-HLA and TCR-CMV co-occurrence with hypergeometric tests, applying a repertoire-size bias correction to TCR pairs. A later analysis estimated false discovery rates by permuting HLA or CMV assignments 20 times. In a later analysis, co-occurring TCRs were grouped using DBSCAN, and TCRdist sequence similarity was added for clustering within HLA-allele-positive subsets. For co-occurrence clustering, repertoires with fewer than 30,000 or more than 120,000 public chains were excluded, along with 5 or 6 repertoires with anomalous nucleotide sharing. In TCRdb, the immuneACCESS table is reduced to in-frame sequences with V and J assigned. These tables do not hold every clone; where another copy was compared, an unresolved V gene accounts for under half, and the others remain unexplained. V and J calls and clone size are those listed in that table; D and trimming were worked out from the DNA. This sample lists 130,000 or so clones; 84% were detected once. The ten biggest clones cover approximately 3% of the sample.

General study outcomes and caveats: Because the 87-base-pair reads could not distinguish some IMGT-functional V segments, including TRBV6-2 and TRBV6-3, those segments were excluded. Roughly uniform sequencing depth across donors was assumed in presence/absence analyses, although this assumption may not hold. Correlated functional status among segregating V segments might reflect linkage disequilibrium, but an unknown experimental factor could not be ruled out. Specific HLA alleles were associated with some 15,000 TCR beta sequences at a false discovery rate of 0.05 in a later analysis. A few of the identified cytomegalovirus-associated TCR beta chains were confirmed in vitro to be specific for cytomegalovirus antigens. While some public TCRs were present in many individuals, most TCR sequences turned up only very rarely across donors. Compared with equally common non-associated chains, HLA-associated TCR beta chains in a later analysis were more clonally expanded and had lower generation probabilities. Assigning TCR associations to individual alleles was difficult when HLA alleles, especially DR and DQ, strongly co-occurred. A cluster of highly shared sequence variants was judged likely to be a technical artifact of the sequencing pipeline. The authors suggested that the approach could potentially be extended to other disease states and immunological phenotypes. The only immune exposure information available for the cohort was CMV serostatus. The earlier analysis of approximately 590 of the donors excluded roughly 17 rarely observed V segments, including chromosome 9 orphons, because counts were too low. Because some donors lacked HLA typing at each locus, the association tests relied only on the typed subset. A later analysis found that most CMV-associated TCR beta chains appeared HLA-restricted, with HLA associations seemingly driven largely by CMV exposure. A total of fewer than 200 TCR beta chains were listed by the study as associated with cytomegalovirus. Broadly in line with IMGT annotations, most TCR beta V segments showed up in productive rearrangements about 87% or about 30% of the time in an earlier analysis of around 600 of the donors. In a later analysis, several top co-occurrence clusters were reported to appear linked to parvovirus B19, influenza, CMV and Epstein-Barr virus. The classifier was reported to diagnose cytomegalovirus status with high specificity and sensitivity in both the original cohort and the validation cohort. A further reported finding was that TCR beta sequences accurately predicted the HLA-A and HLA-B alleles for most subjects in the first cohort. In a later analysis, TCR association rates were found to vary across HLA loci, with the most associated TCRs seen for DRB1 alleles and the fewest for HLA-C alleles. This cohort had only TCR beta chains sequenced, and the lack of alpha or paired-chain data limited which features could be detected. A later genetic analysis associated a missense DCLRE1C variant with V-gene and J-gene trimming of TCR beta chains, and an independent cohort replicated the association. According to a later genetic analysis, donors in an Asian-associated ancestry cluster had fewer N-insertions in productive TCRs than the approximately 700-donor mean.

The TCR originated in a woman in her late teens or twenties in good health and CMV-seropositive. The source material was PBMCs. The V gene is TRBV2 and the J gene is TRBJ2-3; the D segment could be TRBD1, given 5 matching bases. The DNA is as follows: TGTGCCAGCAGTGGACTTCGTGGACACCCCACAGATACGCAGTATTTT. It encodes CASSGLRGHPTDTQYF.